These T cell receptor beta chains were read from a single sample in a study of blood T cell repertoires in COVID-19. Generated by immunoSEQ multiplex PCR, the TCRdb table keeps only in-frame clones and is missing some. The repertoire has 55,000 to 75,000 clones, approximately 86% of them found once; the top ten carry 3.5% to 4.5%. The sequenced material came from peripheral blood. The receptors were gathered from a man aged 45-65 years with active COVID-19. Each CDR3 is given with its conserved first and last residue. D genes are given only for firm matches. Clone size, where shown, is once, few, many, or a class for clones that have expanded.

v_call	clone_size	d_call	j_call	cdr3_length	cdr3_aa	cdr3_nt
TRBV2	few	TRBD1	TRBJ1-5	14	CASNRQGNNQPQHF	TGTGCCAGCAATCGACAGGGGAACAATCAGCCCCAGCATTTT
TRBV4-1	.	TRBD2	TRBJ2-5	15	CASSQGQRGKETQYF	TGCGCCAGCAGCCAAGGTCAGCGGGGGAAGGAGACCCAGTACTTC
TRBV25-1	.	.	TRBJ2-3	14	CASSGSSSTDTQYF	TGTGCCAGCTCAGGGTCTTCTAGCACAGATACGCAGTATTTT
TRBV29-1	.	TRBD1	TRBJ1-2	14	CSVDGTGVGVGYTF	TGCAGCGTTGACGGGACAGGGGTTGGAGTTGGCTACACCTTC
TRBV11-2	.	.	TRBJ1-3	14	CASRDPGTGNTIYF	TGTGCCAGCAGAGACCCAGGGACTGGAAACACCATATATTTT
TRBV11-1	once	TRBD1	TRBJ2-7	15	CASSRRDRSSYEQYF	TGTGCCAGCAGCCGCAGGGACAGGAGCTCCTACGAGCAGTACTTC
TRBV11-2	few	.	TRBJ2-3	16	CASSWIRGRGGDTQYF	TGTGCCAGCAGCTGGATACGCGGGCGAGGTGGAGATACGCAGTATTTT
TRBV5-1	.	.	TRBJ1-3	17	CASSLAPGGLTGNTIYF	TGCGCCAGCAGCTTGGCCCCGGGAGGACTGACCGGAAACACCATATATTTT
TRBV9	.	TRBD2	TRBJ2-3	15	CASSPTSGGHRAQYF	TGTGCCAGCAGCCCAACTAGCGGGGGCCATCGTGCGCAGTATTTT
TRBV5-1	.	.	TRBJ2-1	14	CASRADYSYNEQFF	TGCGCCAGCAGGGCGGACTACTCCTACAATGAGCAGTTCTTC
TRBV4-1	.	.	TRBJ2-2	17	CASSQGRLHSNTGELFF	TGCGCCAGCAGCCAAGGCCGACTGCATTCGAACACCGGGGAGCTGTTTTTT
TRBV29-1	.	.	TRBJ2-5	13	CSVAGTLKETQYF	TGCAGCGTGGCCGGGACACTTAAAGAGACCCAGTACTTC
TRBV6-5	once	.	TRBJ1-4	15	CASSYRGQINEKLFF	TGTGCCAGCAGTTACCGCGGACAGATTAATGAAAAACTGTTTTTT
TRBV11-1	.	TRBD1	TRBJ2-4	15	CASSDRTGRKNIQYF	TGTGCCAGCAGCGACAGGACAGGCCGCAAAAACATTCAGTACTTC
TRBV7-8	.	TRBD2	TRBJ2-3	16	CASSSLAGGYTDTQYF	TGTGCCAGCAGCTCCCTAGCGGGGGGATACACAGATACGCAGTATTTT
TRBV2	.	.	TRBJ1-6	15	CASSGEGIVNSPLHF	TGTGCCAGCAGTGGTGAGGGAATCGTAAATTCACCCCTCCACTTT
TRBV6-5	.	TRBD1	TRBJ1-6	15	CASSPGTAYNSPLHF	TGTGCCAGCAGCCCCGGGACAGCCTATAATTCACCCCTCCACTTT
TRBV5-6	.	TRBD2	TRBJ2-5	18	CASSLGLAGGPDQETQYF	TGTGCCAGCAGCTTGGGGCTAGCGGGGGGGCCTGACCAAGAGACCCAGTACTTC
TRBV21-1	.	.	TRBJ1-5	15	CASSKVWRGKEPQHF	TGTGCCAGCAGCAAAGTTTGGAGGGGAAAGGAGCCCCAGCATTTT
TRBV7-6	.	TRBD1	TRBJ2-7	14	CASSLKPGGREQYF	TGTGCCAGCAGCTTAAAGCCAGGGGGCAGAGAGCAGTACTTC
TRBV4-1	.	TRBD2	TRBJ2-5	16	CASSQPGRALQETQYF	TGCGCCAGCAGCCAACCCGGGAGGGCCCTCCAAGAGACCCAGTACTTC
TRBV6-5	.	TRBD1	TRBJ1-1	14	CASSYGTANTEAFF	TGTGCCAGCAGTTACGGGACAGCCAACACTGAAGCTTTCTTT
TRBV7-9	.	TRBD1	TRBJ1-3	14	CASSVGQGANTIYF	TGTGCCAGCAGCGTTGGACAGGGGGCTAACACCATATATTTT
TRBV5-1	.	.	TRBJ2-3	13	CASSLPSLDTQYF	TGCGCCAGCAGCTTGCCTTCCTTAGATACGCAGTATTTT
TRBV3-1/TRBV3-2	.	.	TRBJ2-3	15	CASSPRQKSTDTQYF	TGTGCCAGCAGCCCCCGACAGAAAAGCACAGATACGCAGTATTTT
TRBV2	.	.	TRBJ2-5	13	CASVSDSQETQYF	TGTGCCAGCGTTTCGGACTCCCAAGAGACCCAGTACTTC
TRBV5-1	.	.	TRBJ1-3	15	CASSLGGSTGNTIYF	TGCGCCAGCAGCTTGGGAGGGTCCACTGGAAACACCATATATTTT
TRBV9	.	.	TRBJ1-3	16	CASSDTGQISGNTIYF	TGTGCCAGCAGTGACACCGGACAAATCTCTGGAAACACCATATATTTT
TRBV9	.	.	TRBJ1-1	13	CASSVVPGSEAFF	TGTGCCAGCAGCGTAGTACCGGGGTCTGAAGCTTTCTTT
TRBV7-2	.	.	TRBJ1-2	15	CASSRDFGVPYGYTF	TGTGCCAGCAGCCGTGATTTCGGGGTGCCTTATGGCTACACCTTC
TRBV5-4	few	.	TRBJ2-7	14	CASRRLQDAYEQYF	TGTGCCAGCAGGAGGTTACAGGACGCCTACGAGCAGTACTTC
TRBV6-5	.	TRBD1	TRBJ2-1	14	CASSYGQGQREQFF	TGTGCCAGCAGTTACGGGCAGGGACAGCGTGAGCAGTTCTTC
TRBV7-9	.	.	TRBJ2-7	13	CASSLALGVEQYF	TGTGCCAGCAGCTTAGCACTCGGGGTCGAGCAGTACTTC
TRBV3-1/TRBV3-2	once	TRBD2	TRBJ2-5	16	CASSQGASGAEETQYF	TGTGCCAGCAGCCAGGGAGCTAGCGGGGCAGAAGAGACCCAGTACTTC
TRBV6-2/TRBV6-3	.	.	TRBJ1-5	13	CASSYPQGQPQHF	TGTGCCAGCAGTTACCCACAGGGTCAGCCCCAGCATTTT
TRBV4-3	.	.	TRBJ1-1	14	CASSQVGGGTEAFF	TGCGCCAGCAGCCAAGTAGGGGGGGGTACTGAAGCTTTCTTT
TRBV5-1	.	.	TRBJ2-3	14	CASSPGVTGDTQYF	TGCGCCAGCAGCCCTGGGGTTACGGGGGATACGCAGTATTTT
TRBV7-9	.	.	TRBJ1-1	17	CASSSTLAGTFNTEAFF	TGTGCCAGCAGCTCTACCCTCGCAGGTACCTTTAACACTGAAGCTTTCTTT
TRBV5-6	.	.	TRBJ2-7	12	CASSPARGEQYF	TGTGCCAGCAGCCCCGCCAGGGGCGAGCAGTACTTC
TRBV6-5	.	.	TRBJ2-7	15	CASRYLHRGLYEQYF	TGTGCCAGCAGGTACTTACACCGAGGACTCTACGAGCAGTACTTC
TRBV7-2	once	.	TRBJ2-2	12	CASRPGAGELFF	TGTGCCAGCAGGCCGGGTGCCGGGGAGCTGTTTTTT
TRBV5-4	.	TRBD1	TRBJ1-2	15	CASSDPRDSPYGYTF	TGTGCCAGCAGCGACCCTAGGGACAGCCCCTATGGCTACACCTTC
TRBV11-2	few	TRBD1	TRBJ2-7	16	CASVRSGQGVSYEQYF	TGTGCCAGCGTCCGATCTGGACAGGGGGTCTCCTACGAGCAGTACTTC
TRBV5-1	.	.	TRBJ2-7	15	CASSLGGSTAYEQYF	TGCGCCAGCAGCTTGGGTGGCAGCACAGCCTACGAGCAGTACTTC
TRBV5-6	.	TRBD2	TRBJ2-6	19	CASSSAGGASNLGANVLTF	TGTGCCAGCAGCTCCGCGGGGGGGGCCTCAAACCTTGGGGCCAACGTCCTGACTTTC
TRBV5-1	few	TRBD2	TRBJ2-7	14	CASSRQRLAAEQYF	TGCGCCAGCAGCCGCCAGAGACTAGCGGCCGAGCAGTACTTC
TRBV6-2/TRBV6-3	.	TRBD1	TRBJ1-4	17	CASSYSVTGGRIEKLFF	TGTGCCAGCAGTTACTCGGTGACAGGGGGAAGGATTGAAAAACTGTTTTTT
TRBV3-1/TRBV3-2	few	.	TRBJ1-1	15	CASSQDLGMNTEAFF	TGTGCCAGCAGCCAAGATCTCGGGATGAACACTGAAGCTTTCTTT
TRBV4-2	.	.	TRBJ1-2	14	CASSQDRGVSGYTF	TGTGCCAGCAGCCAAGATCGGGGGGTTTCGGGCTACACCTTC
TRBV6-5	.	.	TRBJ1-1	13	CASHRDSDTEAFF	TGTGCCAGTCACAGGGATAGCGACACTGAAGCTTTCTTT
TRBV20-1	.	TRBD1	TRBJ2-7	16	CSASGGRGSVGYEQYF	TGCAGTGCTAGTGGGGGCAGGGGGAGTGTCGGCTACGAGCAGTACTTC
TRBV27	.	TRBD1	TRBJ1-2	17	CASSSRQGVPANYGYTF	TGTGCCAGCAGTTCCCGACAGGGTGTCCCAGCTAACTATGGCTACACCTTC
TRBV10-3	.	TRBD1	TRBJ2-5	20	CAISESETGTGDLFQETQYF	TGTGCCATCAGTGAGTCAGAGACGGGGACAGGAGATCTATTCCAAGAGACCCAGTACTTC